This T cell receptor beta chain was recovered during a study of blood T cell repertoires in COVID-19. This table comes from immunoSEQ multiplex PCR, and its TCRdb copy is limited to in-frame clones, with some not included. The sample holds tens of thousands of clones, about 83% seen once. Germline-derived CDR1 and CDR2 are SGDLS and YYNGEE. The CDR3 contains 13 residues. The V and J ends lost 3 bases and 4 bases respectively, with 7 bases between them. The specimen was peripheral blood. This sequence joins TRBV9 and TRBJ2-2, with a possible D match to TRBD2 (6 bases). This receptor was taken from a human donor with active COVID-19. The donor label of this sample is uncertain. CDR3 protein: CASSAGGTGELFF. CDR3 in DNA: TGTGCCAGCAGCGCCGGGGGCACCGGGGAGCTGTTTTTT.